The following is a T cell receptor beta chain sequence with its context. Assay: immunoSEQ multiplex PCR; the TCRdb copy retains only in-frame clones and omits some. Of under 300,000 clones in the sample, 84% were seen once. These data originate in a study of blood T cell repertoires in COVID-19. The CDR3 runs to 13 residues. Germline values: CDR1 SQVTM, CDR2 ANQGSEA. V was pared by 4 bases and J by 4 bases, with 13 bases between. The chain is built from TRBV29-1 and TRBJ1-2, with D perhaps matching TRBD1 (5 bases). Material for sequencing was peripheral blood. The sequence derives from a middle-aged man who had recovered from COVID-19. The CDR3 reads CSVVLGGSYGYTF. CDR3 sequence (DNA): TGCAGCGTTGTTCTCGGGGGGAGCTATGGCTACACCTTC. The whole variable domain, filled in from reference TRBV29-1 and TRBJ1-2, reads SAVISQKPSRDICQRGTSLTIQCQVDSQVTMMFWYRQQPGQSLTLIATANQGSEATYESGFVIDKFPISRPNLTFSTLTVSNMSPEDSSIYLCSVVLGGSYGYTFGSGTRLTVV.